Following are 4 T cell receptor beta chains from one sample sequenced in a study of T cells in Graves' hyperthyroidism and ophthalmopathy. Using RNA transcripts as the source, TCR beta CDR3 regions were amplified. During a first-round RT-PCR of the TCR CDR3, the HTBI primer set was used. TCRdb recomputed calls from the multiplex PCR reads with MiXCR, one row per CDR3 protein. The data show fewer than 500,000 distinct CDR3 sequences, 14% to 15% seen once. Input material: blood. These receptors came from a man between 18 and 35 years old with Graves' ophthalmopathy.

The V gene is TRBV6-2 or TRBV6-3, the J gene TRBJ2-7; 9 bases line up with TRBD2. The CDR3 spans 13 residues. Germline loops: CDR1 MNHEY, CDR2 SVGEGT. V lost 6 bases, J lost 6 bases, and 6 bases stayed unmatched. CDR3 sequence reads: CASSEGLAVEQYF. DNA of the CDR3: TGTGCCAGCAGCGAGGGACTAGCAGTCGAGCAGTACTTC.

Written as DNA, the CDR3 is TGTGCCAGCTCACCGAGACAGGGGGCGAGCGGGGCCAACGTCCTGACTTTC. Translating gives CASSPRQGASGANVLTF. The chain employs TRBV18 and TRBJ2-6; 10 positions match TRBD1. Germline CDR1 KGHSH, CDR2 LQKENI. J lost 4 bases, V lost 3 bases, and 6 bases had no gene match. The CDR3 runs to 17 residues. Drawing the rest from reference TRBV18 and TRBJ2-6, the complete variable domain is NAGVMQNPRHLVRRRGQEARLRCSPMKGHSHVYWYRQLPEEGLKFMVYLQKENIIDESGMPKERFSAEFPKEGPSILRIQQVVRGDSAAYFCASSPRQGASGANVLTFGAGSRLTVL.

This clonotype was seen more than once but under ten times. The chain uses TRBV18 and TRBJ1-3; no clear D gene. The germline V and J ends were trimmed by 0 bases and 2 bases, with 11 bases remaining between them. The germline CDR1 and CDR2 sequences are KGHSH and LQKENI. This CDR3 is built from 16 residues. The CDR3: CASSPPVSSAGNTIYF. Here the CDR3 DNA reads TGTGCCAGCTCACCACCAGTTTCGTCCGCTGGAAACACCATATATTTT. Combining the CDR3 with reference TRBV18 and TRBJ1-3 gives the whole variable domain NAGVMQNPRHLVRRRGQEARLRCSPMKGHSHVYWYRQLPEEGLKFMVYLQKENIIDESGMPKERFSAEFPKEGPSILRIQQVVRGDSAAYFCASSPPVSSAGNTIYFGEGSWLTVV.

V and J are TRBV29-1 and TRBJ2-1; D not resolved. The V gene's germline CDR1 is SQVTM and CDR2 ANQGSEA. The CDR3 totals 12 residues. Trimming removed 8 bases at V and 5 bases at J, with 13 bases between. The CDR3: CSTMDGDNEQFF. The CDR3 nucleotides read TGCAGCACAATGGACGGCGACAATGAGCAGTTCTTC.